One sample yielded the 18 T cell receptor beta chains listed below, sequenced in a study of Graves' ophthalmopathy and Graves' hyperthyroidism. Amplified TCR beta CDR3 regions were obtained using RNA transcripts as template. Second-round multiplex PCR came after first-round RT-PCR with HTBI primers. MiXCR was run by TCRdb on the multiplex PCR reads, yielding one entry per CDR3 protein. The sample carries over 500,000 distinct CDR3 sequences, 20% to 25% recorded once. Sequenced material: peripheral blood. The receptors were sampled from a woman under 30 with stable Graves' hyperthyroidism. Some clones in this sample may be carry-over from other donors' samples.

This clonotype was seen repeatedly, ten times or more. This chain connects TRBV4-1 to TRBJ1-2; 11 bases fit TRBD1. CDR3 size: 16 residues. Germline trimming cut 0 bases from V and 4 bases from J; bases unmatched to any gene: 4. Germline V CDR1 and CDR2: MGHRA, YSYEKL. CDR3 coding DNA: TGCGCCAGCAGCCAAGAGGACAGGGGGCCTTTCTATGGCTACACCTTC. This sequence encodes CASSQEDRGPFYGYTF.

The gene calls are TRBV12-3 or TRBV12-4 and TRBJ2-5, with 7 bases lining up with TRBD2. This CDR3 spans 13 amino acids. Trimming at V came to 6 bases and at J to 1 base, leaving 2 bases not matched to a gene. The CDR3 region is CASRKRGQETQYF. In DNA, the CDR3 is TGTGCCAGCAGAAAGCGGGGCCAAGAGACCCAGTACTTC.

This clonotype was detected many times. V usage is TRBV12-3 or TRBV12-4 and J usage is TRBJ2-5; 9 bases are shared with TRBD1. With 4 bases clipped from V and 2 bases from J, the junction kept 5 bases outside the gene matches. The CDR3 contains 15 residues. The CDR3 here is CASSSGQGRQETQYF. DNA for the CDR3: TGTGCCAGCAGTTCCGGACAGGGGCGACAAGAGACCCAGTACTTC.

This clonotype was counted only a few times. This chain uses TRBV2 with TRBJ1-3, with 7 bases identical to TRBD1. The trim removed 5 bases at V and 0 bases at J, leaving 4 bases unmatched. Germline-derived CDR1 and CDR2 are SNHLY and FYNNEI. The CDR3 sequence is 15 residues long. CDR3 DNA: TGTGCCAGCAGTCGACAGGGCCACTCTGGAAACACCATATATTTT. Translated: CASSRQGHSGNTIYF.

In this sample, this clonotype turned up many times. At one end, the junction sequence differs from germline, possibly due to a read error. J is TRBJ2-2 and V is TRBV6-4; 8 bases fit TRBD2. The CDR3 is 17 residues long. Germline values: CDR1 MRHNA, CDR2 SNTAGT. The CDR3 region has the DNA TGTGCCAGCAGCGACTCGGGACTAGTAAAGAACACCGGGGAGCTGTTTTTT. Its protein product is CASSDSGLVKNTGELFF.

This clonotype showed up many times. The chain recombines TRBV7-2 with TRBJ1-6; D may be TRBD1 (6 bases). The germline gives CDR1 SGHTA, CDR2 FQGNSA. The CDR3 spans 15 residues. Trimming removed 6 bases from V and 7 bases from J, with 16 bases in between. The CDR3 here is CASSPVGGRNSPLHF. The CDR3 DNA reads TGTGCCAGCAGTCCCGTTGGGGGCAGGAATTCACCCCTCCACTTT.

This clonotype was picked up many times. The chain carries TRBV20-1 and TRBJ1-6, with D perhaps TRBD1 (6 bases). The CDR3 length is 13 residues. Germline lookup yields CDR1 DFQATT and CDR2 SNEGSKA (reference sequence). The V end lost 1 base, the J end lost 7 bases, and 8 bases lay between the germline ends. The CDR3 reads CSARGRGNSPLHF. CDR3 DNA: TGCAGTGCTAGAGGCAGGGGCAATTCACCCCTCCACTTT.

The V and J genes are TRBV3-1 and TRBJ2-1; a possible D gene is TRBD2 (6 bases). V was cut by 5 bases and J by 0 bases, with 11 bases left in between. CDR3 length equals 15 residues. CDR1 is LGHDT, CDR2 YNNKEL, per germline (reference sequence). This CDR3 is CASSVDGSSYNEQFF. The CDR3 nucleotides are TGTGCCAGCAGCGTAGACGGGAGCTCCTACAATGAGCAGTTCTTC.

At least ten counts were recorded for this clonotype. The chain recombines TRBV12-3 or TRBV12-4 with TRBJ1-5; D might be TRBD1 (5 bases). Trimming cost V 6 bases and J 4 bases, with 13 bases left between them. The CDR3 is 14 amino acids. The CDR3 region is CASRAGDGNQPQHF. The CDR3 DNA sequence: TGTGCCAGCAGGGCCGGGGACGGGAATCAGCCCCAGCATTTT.

The chain combines TRBV19 with TRBJ1-1; TRBD1 might be the D (5 bases). The V end lost 6 bases, the J end lost 10 bases, and 15 bases lay between the germline ends. The CDR3 loop spans 12 amino acids. Germline CDR1 is LNHDA and CDR2 is SQIVND (reference sequence). CDR3 DNA: TGTGCCAGTAGGTCCGATTCGGGGGGAGCTTTCTTT. Translating gives CASRSDSGGAFF.

J is TRBJ2-2 and V is TRBV2; the D gene is possibly TRBD1 (6 bases). CDR3 size: 15 residues. Trimming shortened V by 10 bases and J by 0 bases, and 15 bases separated the two germline ends. Per the germline V gene, CDR1 is SNHLY and CDR2 is FYNNEI. CDR3 residues: CANGPDRANTGELFF. In DNA form, the CDR3 reads TGTGCCAACGGACCGGACAGAGCGAACACCGGGGAGCTGTTTTTT. Drawing the rest from reference TRBV2 and TRBJ2-2, the complete variable domain is EPEVTQTPSHQVTQMGQEVILRCVPISNHLYFYWYRQILGQKVEFLVSFYNNEISEKSEIFDDQFSVERPDGSNFTLKIRSTKLEDSAMYFCANGPDRANTGELFFGEGSRLTVL.

A note on this clonotype: A clone one base away is much larger, so this may be a read error. The J gene is TRBJ2-7, the V gene TRBV6-5; TRBD2 matches 11 bases. Germline lookup yields CDR1 MNHEY and CDR2 SVGAGI. CDR3 length equals 15 residues. Trimming removed 4 bases from V and 2 bases from J; junction bases left unmatched: 4. This chain's CDR3 is CASSSSTSGTYEQYV. The CDR3 DNA reads TGTGCCAGCAGTTCCTCGACTAGCGGGACCTACGAGCAGTACGTC.

The rearrangement uses TRBV29-1 and TRBJ2-7; D remains ambiguous. Deletions cut 5 bases from V and 0 bases from J, with 8 bases between. This CDR3 spans 12 amino acids. Germline V gene data show CDR1 as SQVTM and CDR2 as ANQGSEA. This chain's CDR3 is CSVLTPSYEQYF. Written as DNA, the CDR3 is TGCAGCGTTCTTACGCCCTCCTACGAGCAGTACTTC.

In its sample, this clonotype was seen many times. V and J are TRBV27 and TRBJ1-2; D uncertain. The V gene's germline CDR1 is MNHEY and CDR2 SMNVEV (reference sequence). CDR3 length: 14 amino acids. V was clipped by 3 bases and J by 8 bases, with 16 bases between them. The CDR3 loop reads CASSFSPSLDGYTF. The CDR3 nucleotides read TGTGCCAGCAGTTTTTCCCCTTCTTTAGACGGCTACACCTTC.

The chain recombines TRBV10-3 with TRBJ2-5, with D uncertain. The V and J ends lost 5 bases and 1 base respectively, with 11 bases between them. Germline CDR1 is ENHRY and CDR2 is SYGVKD. CDR3 length equals 14 residues. The CDR3 loop reads CAISPSRTQETQYF. CDR3 DNA sequence: TGTGCCATCAGTCCAAGCAGGACCCAAGAGACCCAGTACTTC.

Many counts were recorded for this clonotype. The chain employs TRBV4-2 and TRBJ2-7; 9 positions agree with TRBD2. Germline CDR1 is LGHNA and CDR2 is YNFKEQ. V trimming: 0 bases; J trimming: 0 bases; junction bases outside the gene matches: 3. The CDR3 runs to 16 residues. The DNA of the CDR3 is TGTGCCAGCAGCCAAGAGCTAGCGGGGAACTCCTACGAGCAGTACTTC. Encoded protein: CASSQELAGNSYEQYF.

This clonotype has at least ten counts. The chain couples TRBV20-1 to TRBJ1-5; 7 bases agree with TRBD1. This CDR3 spans 14 amino acids. Germline assignment: CDR1 DFQATT and CDR2 SNEGSKA (reference sequence). V lost 5 bases and J lost 0; bases outside the gene matches: 4. The CDR3 sequence is CSAGQVNSNQPQHF. DNA of the CDR3: TGCAGTGCTGGACAGGTAAATAGCAATCAGCCCCAGCATTTT.

This rearrangement joins TRBV30 to TRBJ1-1; D is undetermined. This CDR3 is 17 amino acids long. The V and J ends lost 2 bases and 0 bases respectively, with 19 bases between them. Germline V gene data show CDR1 as GTSNPN and CDR2 as SVGIG (reference sequence). The CDR3 region is CAWSRRWGNHMNTEAFF. DNA of the CDR3: TGTGCCTGGAGTAGGCGTTGGGGTAACCACATGAACACTGAAGCTTTCTTT.